Presented here are 9 T cell receptor beta chains from one specimen sequenced in a study of T-cell reconstitution after alpha-beta-depleted transplantation in children. For TCRbeta, the library was prepared with unique molecular identifiers. TCRdb processed the PCR reads anew with MiXCR; each CDR3 protein has one entry. This sample has 200,000 to 250,000 distinct CDR3 sequences, with around 8.4% found just once. This specimen was PBMCs, mostly from graft donor cells, taken 360 days after TCRalphabeta/CD19-depleted stem cell transplant. These receptors were taken from a male patient aged 2-10 years who had a stem cell transplant for acute myeloid leukemia, so the T cells may come from the graft donor.

This clonotype was picked up many times. The chain carries TRBV12-3 or TRBV12-4 and TRBJ2-4; 8 positions agree with TRBD2. The V gene end was trimmed by 8 bases and the J gene end by 2 bases; junction bases not matched to a gene: 5. This CDR3 has 14 residues. The CDR3 loop reads CASAGGASKNIQYF. The CDR3, as DNA: TGTGCCAGCGCCGGGGGGGCCTCCAAAAACATTCAGTACTTC.

This clonotype was picked up many times. The V gene is TRBV7-9, the J gene TRBJ2-7, with TRBD2 matching 9 bases. J was trimmed by 4 bases and V by 5 bases; bases with no gene match: 9. Germline-derived CDR1 and CDR2 are SEHNR and FQNEAQ (reference sequence). The CDR3 runs 15 residues. The CDR3 sequence: CASSPSGTSLYEQYF. CDR3 DNA sequence: TGTGCCAGCAGCCCATCCGGGACTAGCTTGTACGAGCAGTACTTC. Full variable domain (missing parts from reference TRBV7-9 and TRBJ2-7): DTGVSQNPRHKITKRGQNVTFRCDPISEHNRLYWYRQTLGQGPEFLTYFQNEAQLEKSRLLSDRFSAERPKGSFSTLEIQRTEQGDSAMYLCASSPSGTSLYEQYFGPGTRLTVT.

This clonotype turned up a few times. The CDR3: CSGDRESGYTF. CDR3 DNA sequence: TGCAGCGGGGACAGGGAGAGTGGCTACACCTTC. The chain has TRBV20-1 and TRBJ1-2, with 9 nucleotides matching TRBD1. CDR1 and CDR2 from the germline V gene are DFQATT and SNEGSKA (reference sequence). This CDR3 contains 11 residues.

This clonotype was found many times. The CDR3 here is CASRGSGQENYGYTF. The CDR3 DNA sequence: TGCGCCAGCAGAGGATCGGGACAAGAGAACTATGGCTACACCTTC. This sequence joins TRBV5-1 and TRBJ1-2, with D tentatively TRBD1 (6 bases). This CDR3 spans 15 amino acids. Germline values: CDR1 SGHRS, CDR2 YFSETQ. Trimming left V 5 bases short and J 2 bases short, with 16 bases between.

This clonotype was counted many times. The chain combines TRBV5-1 with TRBJ2-3; 10 bases are a match to TRBD1. The J segment lost 3 bases and the V segment lost 6 bases, leaving 7 bases of the junction unmatched. This CDR3 is 15 amino acids long. Germline values: CDR1 SGHRS, CDR2 YFSETQ. The CDR3 loop reads CASNLMGQGTDTQYF. CDR3 bases: TGCGCCAGCAATTTGATGGGACAGGGGACAGATACGCAGTATTTT.

CDR3 bases: TGTGCCAGCAGCTTAGTGCTAGCGGGAGGGGGGGAGCAGTTCTTC. This gives the protein CASSLVLAGGGEQFF. The V and J genes are TRBV7-9 and TRBJ2-1; 12 bases map to TRBD2. Per the germline V gene, CDR1 is SEHNR and CDR2 is FQNEAQ (reference sequence). This CDR3 is built from 15 residues. With 1 base clipped from V and 10 bases from J, the junction kept 5 bases outside the gene matches.

The chain is built from TRBV6-6 and TRBJ1-2, with D unclear. Germline CDR1 is MNHNY and CDR2 is SVGAGI (reference sequence). The CDR3 runs 13 residues. Trimming pared 6 bases from V and 2 bases from J, leaving 10 bases between. CDR3 in DNA: TGTGCCAGCAGCCCCGACGGAAACTATGGCTACACCTTC. Protein: CASSPDGNYGYTF.

This chain joins TRBV4-3 and TRBJ2-7; perhaps D is TRBD1 or TRBD2 (5 bases each). Germline-derived CDR1 and CDR2 are LGHNA and YSLEER. Between the trimmed V and J ends, which lost 0 bases and 5 bases, there was a span of 8 bases. The length of the CDR3 is 13 residues. CDR3 bases: TGCGCCAGCAGCCAAGATATGGGGGACGAGCAGTACTTC. Protein: CASSQDMGDEQYF.

This clonotype was counted at least ten times. The chain couples TRBV21-1 to TRBJ2-1; the DNA was not used to check the table's D call, TRBD1. TRBV21-1 corresponds to a pseudogene. CDR3 length equals 16 residues. The CDR3 DNA reads TGTGCCAGCAGCGATACCGGGACAGGGGACTACAATGAGCAGTTCTTC. It specifies CASSDTGTGDYNEQFF.